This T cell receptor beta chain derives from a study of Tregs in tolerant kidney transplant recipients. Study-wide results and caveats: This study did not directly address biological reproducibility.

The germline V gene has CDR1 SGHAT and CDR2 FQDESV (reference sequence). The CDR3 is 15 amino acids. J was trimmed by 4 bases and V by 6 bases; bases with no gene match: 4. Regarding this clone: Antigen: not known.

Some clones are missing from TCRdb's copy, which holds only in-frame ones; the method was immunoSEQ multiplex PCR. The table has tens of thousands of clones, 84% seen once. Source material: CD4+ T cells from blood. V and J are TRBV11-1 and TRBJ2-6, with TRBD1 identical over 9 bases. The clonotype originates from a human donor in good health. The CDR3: CASSPTGGGANVLTF. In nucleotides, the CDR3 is TGTGCCAGCAGTCCGACAGGGGGAGGGGCCAACGTCCTGACTTTC.